The 16 T cell receptor beta chains below all came from one sample that was sequenced in a study of identifying expanded T cells in peripheral blood. Method: immunoSEQ multiplex PCR; TCRdb's copy keeps in-frame clones and lacks some. The table includes about 78,000 clones, around four fifths detected once. Specimen: blood. Receptors were obtained from a person aged 18 to 75 in good health.

The V and J genes are TRBV18 and TRBJ2-7; 12 positions agree with TRBD1. Losses at the gene ends were 4 bases for V and 6 bases for J; bases not matched to a gene: 7. The CDR3 spans 15 residues. Germline V gene data show CDR1 as KGHSH and CDR2 as LQKENI. In DNA, the CDR3 is TGTGCCAGCTCACAAACGGGACAGGGGGCTGGCGAGCAGTACTTC. Its protein is CASSQTGQGAGEQYF.

Written as DNA, the CDR3 is TGTGCCAGCAGCCCCTGGGGCGAGGGGGAATCCTACGAGCAGTACTTC. Its translation: CASSPWGEGESYEQYF. This chain uses TRBV11-1 with TRBJ2-7; weak D call: TRBD1 (6 bases). CDR1 is SGHAT, CDR2 FQDESV, per germline (reference sequence). The CDR3 length is 16 residues. V lost 5 bases and J lost 1, with 18 bases in between.

V is TRBV6-5 and J is TRBJ1-1; weak D call: TRBD1 (5 bases). Looked up from germline, CDR1 is MNHEY and CDR2 is SVGAGI. The CDR3 is 15 residues long. With 0 bases removed from V and 1 base from J, the gap between germline ends came to 9 bases. CDR3 protein: CASSYSRQPNTEAFF. The CDR3 DNA follows: TGTGCCAGCAGTTACTCGCGACAGCCGAACACTGAAGCTTTCTTT.

V usage is TRBV28 and J usage is TRBJ2-7, with D possibly called TRBD1 or TRBD2 (5 bases each). Germline V gene data show CDR1 as MDHEN and CDR2 as SYDVKM. The CDR3 consists of 12 residues. V gave up 2 bases and J gave up 4 bases, with 6 bases separating them. The DNA for the CDR3 is TGTGCCAGCAGTTTAGGGGGTTACGAGCAGTACTTC. Its translation is CASSLGGYEQYF.

The count of this clone is one. The gene calls are TRBV19 and TRBJ2-5; no clear D gene. Trimming shortened V by 3 bases and J by 1 base, and 3 bases separated the two germline ends. This CDR3 has 12 amino acids. Germline V lookup: CDR1 LNHDA, CDR2 SQIVND (reference sequence). The CDR3 sequence: CASSMGQETQYF. CDR3 nucleotides: TGTGCCAGTAGTATGGGCCAAGAGACCCAGTACTTC.

This clone was found once. The genes are TRBV7-8 and TRBJ2-2; no reliable D call. V was trimmed by 3 bases and J by 3 bases, leaving 11 bases between them. CDR3 length: 15 amino acids. The germline gives CDR1 SGHVS, CDR2 FQNEAQ. CDR3 sequence (DNA): TGTGCCAGCAGCTTCAACAGATTCTACACCGGGGAGCTGTTTTTT. Encoded protein: CASSFNRFYTGELFF.

CDR3 protein: CASSDPAGAGDEKLFF. Here the CDR3 DNA reads TGTGCCAGCAGTGACCCCGCAGGGGCCGGGGATGAAAAACTGTTTTTT. V is TRBV25-1 and J is TRBJ1-4, with a tentative D call TRBD1 (6 bases). Trimming took 3 bases from V and 6 from J, leaving 17 bases between them. The CDR3 has 16 residues. In germline, CDR1 is MGHDK, CDR2 SYGVNS.

A few counts support this clone. The rearrangement links TRBV19 to TRBJ2-1; D unclear. The germline CDR1 and CDR2 sequences are LNHDA and SQIVND (reference sequence). This CDR3 has 14 residues. Trimming took 1 base from V and 7 from J, leaving 11 bases between them. This chain's CDR3 is CASSIGVRTNEQFF. The DNA of the CDR3 is TGTGCCAGTAGTATAGGGGTCAGGACGAATGAGCAGTTCTTC. The full variable domain, rest sourced from reference TRBV19 and TRBJ2-1, is DGGITQSPKYLFRKEGQNVTLSCEQNLNHDAMYWYRQDPGQGLRLIYYSQIVNDFQKGDIAEGYSVSREKKESFPLTVTSAQKNPTAFYLCASSIGVRTNEQFFGPGTRLTVL.

With regard to this clone: This specimen includes other DNA sequences encoding the same CDR3. The chain couples TRBV28 to TRBJ2-5; 12 bases map to TRBD2. V dropped 5 bases and J dropped 2; count of bases not matched to a gene: 3. In germline, CDR1 is MDHEN, CDR2 SYDVKM. The CDR3 is made up of 15 amino acids. The CDR3 here is CASSPGTSGQETQYF. The CDR3 bases are TGTGCCAGCAGTCCCGGGACTAGCGGGCAAGAGACCCAGTACTTC.

V and J are TRBV7-9 and TRBJ1-4, with 8 bases lining up with TRBD1. CDR1 SEHNR and CDR2 FQNEAQ come from the germline V gene (reference sequence). Trimming took 4 bases from V and 8 from J; bases not matched to a gene: 12. This CDR3 is built from 16 residues. The CDR3 reads CASSSYWDRHGEKLFF. The DNA for the CDR3 is TGTGCCAGCAGCTCGTACTGGGACAGGCACGGAGAAAAACTGTTTTTT.

The rearrangement joins TRBV7-2 to TRBJ2-7; 8 positions agree with TRBD2. There are 19 residues in the CDR3. With 2 bases clipped from V and 2 bases from J, the junction kept 17 bases outside the gene matches. The germline V gene has CDR1 SGHTA and CDR2 FQGNSA. The CDR3 bases are TGTGCCAGCAGCTTACCCTCGTCTTTTAGCGGGAAAAATCCCTACGAGCAGTACTTC. This gives the protein CASSLPSSFSGKNPYEQYF.

The chain is built from TRBV7-6 and TRBJ2-5; the D gene could be TRBD1 or TRBD2 (5 bases each). Deletions cut 2 bases from V and 3 bases from J, with 22 bases between. This CDR3 region has 18 residues. Germline lookup yields CDR1 SGHVS and CDR2 FNYEAQ. The CDR3 DNA reads TGTGCCAGCAGCTTATTATGGGAGCTACGAGGGGTTGAAGAGACCCAGTACTTC. Its translation: CASSLLWELRGVEETQYF.

In this sample, this clone turned up once. V usage is TRBV19 and J usage is TRBJ1-1, with 9 bases fitting TRBD1. After removal of 9 bases from V and 1 base from J, the junction contained 3 bases not matched to a gene. Looked up from germline, CDR1 is LNHDA and CDR2 is SQIVND (reference sequence). The CDR3 is 13 amino acids. The CDR3 DNA sequence: TGTGCCAGCGGGGACAGGGCGAACACTGAAGCTTTCTTT. It translates to CASGDRANTEAFF.

The genes are TRBV7-9 and TRBJ1-5, with TRBD1 as a possible D gene (5 bases). CDR3 length: 15 amino acids. The V end was cut by 9 bases, the J end by 0 bases, with 15 bases between. Germline V gene sequence: CDR1 SEHNR, CDR2 FQNEAQ (reference sequence). CDR3 region: CASSFGGDSNQPQHF. CDR3 nucleotides: TGTGCCAGTTCATTCGGAGGGGATAGCAATCAGCCCCAGCATTTT.

This sequence joins TRBV6-1 and TRBJ2-4; D is unclear. Per germline, CDR1 MNHNS and CDR2 SASEGT. V lost 1 base and J 3 bases, leaving 10 bases between the germline ends. CDR3 length: 15 residues. CDR3 region: CASSEVQTIKNIQYF. DNA for the CDR3: TGTGCCAGCAGTGAAGTACAGACCATCAAAAACATTCAGTACTTC.

The gene calls are TRBV6-6 and TRBJ2-3; 7 positions match TRBD1. Germline V gene sequence: CDR1 MNHNY, CDR2 SVGAGI (reference sequence). J lost 0 bases, V lost 6 bases, and 3 bases had no gene match. This CDR3 is 14 amino acids long. CDR3 bases: TGTGCCAGCAGCCTGGGACAGAGCACAGATACGCAGTATTTT. Translation: CASSLGQSTDTQYF.